This record covers a single T cell receptor (beta chain). As yet, its antigen is unknown. The data were taken from a study of immune evolution from preneoplasia to lung adenocarcinoma. Study in general: HLA loss of heterozygosity: 6% to 7.5% AIS, over 12% MIA, roughly 30% ADC, none AAH. Findings and caveats of the study: Normal lung had the highest top T cell clone frequencies. Clonality was highest in normal lung, lower in later-stage lesions apparently.

The CDR3 is made up of 17 amino acids. V was shortened by 0 bases and J by 6 bases, with 20 bases between the two germline ends. Looked up from germline, CDR1 is SGHDN and CDR2 is FVKESK. Patients had resection in Japan or China between about 2014 and 2018. The assay was immunoSEQ multiplex PCR, and TCRdb's table has in-frame clones only and misses some. This table holds about 8,300 clones, roughly 80% found once. The origin of this receptor is a person between 50 and 70 years old with lung adenocarcinoma. Material: FFPE invasive lung adenocarcinoma tissue. The chain is built from TRBV14 and TRBJ1-2; tentative D call: TRBD1 (6 bases). The CDR3 DNA is TGTGCCAGCAGCCAAGAAACGAGGAGGAGGGGGGCCAATGGCTACACCTTC. Protein: CASSQETRRRGANGYTF.